The present TCR beta chain was sequenced within a study of human T cells and chemical hapten exposure. Germline values: CDR1 SQVTM, CDR2 ANQGSEA. The CDR3 sequence is 14 residues long. V was clipped by 1 base and J by 6 bases; unmatched bases: 5. As the library was built, unique molecular identifiers were attached to individual cDNA molecules. TCRdb passed the RACE reads through MiXCR, listing each CDR3 protein once. The data show 35,000 to 40,000 distinct CDR3 sequences, 12% seen once. Ten or more counts support this clonotype. Its antigen remains unknown. Findings and limits, study-wide: In comparison with controls, expanded TCRs gave rise to a significantly larger number of large CDR3 similarity clusters.

The time point denotes: pre-sensitization, week 0. The treatment here: therapeutic diphenylcyclopropenone sensitization with weekly scalp DPC. Unfractionated whole blood yielded total RNA. The sequencing used whole blood, collected in connection with sensitization to the hapten diphenylcyclopropenone (DPC). The source is a woman between 40 and 55 years old with alopecia areata. Some clones in this sample may be carry-over from other donors' samples. The chain carries TRBV29-1 and TRBJ2-1; TRBD1 agrees at 8 bases. For the CDR3, the DNA is TGCAGCGTTGAAGGGGACAGGTCTCCCAATGAGCAGTTCTTC. Translated: CSVEGDRSPNEQFF.